The clone carrying this TCR beta chain was detected ten times or more. Germline CDR1 MNHEY, CDR2 SMNVEV (reference sequence). The ends lost 3 bases at V and 8 bases at J; junction bases unmatched: 5. This CDR3 is 15 amino acids long. This record belongs to a study of blood T cell repertoires in COVID-19. Study background: The samples span acute and convalescent COVID-19 from the United States, Italy and Spain.

Per the study methods: Amplification from reference gene primers served as the basis for estimated nucleated cell counts. Profiled with immunoSEQ multiplex PCR; TCRdb holds only in-frame clones, not every one. V and J calls and clone size are those listed in that table; D and trimming were worked out from the DNA. This sample has about 200,000 clones, with roughly 82% found just once. Participants spanned ages roughly 18 to 90 years and resided in fewer than 30 US areas. The rearrangement links TRBV27 to TRBJ2-1; 12 nucleotides agree with TRBD2. The clonotype originates from a man in his forties with acute COVID-19. The sample comprised PBMCs or T cells enriched from blood (not recorded which). The CDR3 DNA follows: TGTGCCAGCAGTTTGACTAGCGGGAGCGGATATGAGCAGTTCTTC. This translates into CASSLTSGSGYEQFF.